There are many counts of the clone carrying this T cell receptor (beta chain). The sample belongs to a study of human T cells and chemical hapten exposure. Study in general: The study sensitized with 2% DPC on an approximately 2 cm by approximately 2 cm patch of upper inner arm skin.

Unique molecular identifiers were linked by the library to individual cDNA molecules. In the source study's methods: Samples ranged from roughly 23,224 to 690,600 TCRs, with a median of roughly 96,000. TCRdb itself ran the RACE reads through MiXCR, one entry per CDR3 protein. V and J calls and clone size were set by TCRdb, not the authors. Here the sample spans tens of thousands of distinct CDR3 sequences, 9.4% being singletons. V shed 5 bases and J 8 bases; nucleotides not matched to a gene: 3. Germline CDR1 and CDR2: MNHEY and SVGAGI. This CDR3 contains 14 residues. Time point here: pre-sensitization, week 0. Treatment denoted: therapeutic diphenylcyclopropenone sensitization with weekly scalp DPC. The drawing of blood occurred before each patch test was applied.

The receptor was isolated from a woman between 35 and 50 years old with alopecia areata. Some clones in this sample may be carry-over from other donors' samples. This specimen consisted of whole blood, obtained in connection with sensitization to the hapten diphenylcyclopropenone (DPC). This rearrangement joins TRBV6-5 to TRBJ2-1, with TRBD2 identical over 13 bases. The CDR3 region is CASSRGTSGDEQFF. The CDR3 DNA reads TGTGCCAGCAGTCGAGGGACTAGCGGGGATGAGCAGTTCTTC.